This T cell receptor (beta chain) was identified in a study of blood T cell repertoires in COVID-19. For the study at large: Whether acute or convalescent, the COVID-19 samples came from the United States, Italy and Spain. T cells, B-cell-depleted T cells, or PBMCs supplied cDNA or gDNA.

How the authors handled the data: Reference gene primer amplification gave estimated nucleated cell counts. This table comes from immunoSEQ multiplex PCR, and its TCRdb copy is limited to in-frame clones, with some not included. From that table come the V and J calls and clone size; the DNA was used to work out D and trimming. The sample yields about 230,000 clones, less than 90% seen once. The CDR3 has 14 residues. The germline V gene has CDR1 MGHDK and CDR2 SYGVNS. The V gene lost 3 bases and the J gene lost 4 bases, with 13 bases spanning the gap. The clonotype comes from a woman over 75 with active or convalescent COVID-19. V usage is TRBV25-1 and J usage is TRBJ2-7; possibly TRBD2 for D (6 bases). The specimen sequenced was peripheral blood. As DNA, the CDR3 is TGTGCCAGCAGTGACAGAACGGGGACTTACGAGCAGTACTTC. The encoded protein is CASSDRTGTYEQYF.